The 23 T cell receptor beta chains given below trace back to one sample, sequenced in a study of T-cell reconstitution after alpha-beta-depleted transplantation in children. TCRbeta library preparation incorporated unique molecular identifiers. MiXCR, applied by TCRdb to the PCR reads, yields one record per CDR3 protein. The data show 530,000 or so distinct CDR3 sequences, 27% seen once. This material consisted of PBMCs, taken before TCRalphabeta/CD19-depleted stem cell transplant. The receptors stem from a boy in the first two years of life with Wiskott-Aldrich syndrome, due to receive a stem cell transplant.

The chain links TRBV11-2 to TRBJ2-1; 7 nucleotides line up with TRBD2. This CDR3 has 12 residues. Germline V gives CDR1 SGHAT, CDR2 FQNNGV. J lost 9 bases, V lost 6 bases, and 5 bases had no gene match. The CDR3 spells CASSAGVGEQFF. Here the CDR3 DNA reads TGTGCCAGCAGTGCGGGAGTAGGTGAGCAGTTCTTC.

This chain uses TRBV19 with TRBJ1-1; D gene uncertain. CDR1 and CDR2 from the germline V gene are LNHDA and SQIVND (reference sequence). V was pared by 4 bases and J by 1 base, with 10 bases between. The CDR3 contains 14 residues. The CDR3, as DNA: TGTGCCAGTAGTACCCCGACGGGGAACACTGAAGCTTTCTTT. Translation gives CASSTPTGNTEAFF.

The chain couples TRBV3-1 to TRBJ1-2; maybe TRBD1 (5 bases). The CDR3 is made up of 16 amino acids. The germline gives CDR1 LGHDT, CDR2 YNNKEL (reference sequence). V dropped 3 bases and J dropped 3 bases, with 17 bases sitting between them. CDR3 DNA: TGTGCCAGCAGCCACCCCACCCGGGACGGATACTATGGCTACACCTTC. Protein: CASSHPTRDGYYGYTF.

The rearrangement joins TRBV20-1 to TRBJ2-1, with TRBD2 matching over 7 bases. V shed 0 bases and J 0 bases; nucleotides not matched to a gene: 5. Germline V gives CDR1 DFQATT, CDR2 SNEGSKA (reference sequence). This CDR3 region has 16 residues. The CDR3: CSARDLGEGSYNEQFF. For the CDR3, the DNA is TGCAGTGCTAGAGATTTAGGGGAGGGCTCCTACAATGAGCAGTTCTTC.

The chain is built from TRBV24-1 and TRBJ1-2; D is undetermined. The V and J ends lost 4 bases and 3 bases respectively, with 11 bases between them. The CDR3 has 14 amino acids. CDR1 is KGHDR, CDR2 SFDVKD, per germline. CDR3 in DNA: TGTGCCACCAGTGAACCCGGATCTCACTATGGCTACACCTTC. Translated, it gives CATSEPGSHYGYTF.

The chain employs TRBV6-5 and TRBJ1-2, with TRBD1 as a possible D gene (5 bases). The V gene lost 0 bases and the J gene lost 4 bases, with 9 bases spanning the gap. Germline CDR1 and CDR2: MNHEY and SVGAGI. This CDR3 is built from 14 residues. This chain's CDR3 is CASSYSFGTYGYTF. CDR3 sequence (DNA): TGTGCCAGCAGTTACTCGTTCGGGACCTATGGCTACACCTTC.

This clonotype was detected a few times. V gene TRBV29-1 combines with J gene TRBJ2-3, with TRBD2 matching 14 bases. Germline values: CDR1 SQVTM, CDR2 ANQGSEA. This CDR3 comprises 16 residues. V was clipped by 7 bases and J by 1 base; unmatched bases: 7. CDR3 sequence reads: CSAPGLAGVGTDTQYF. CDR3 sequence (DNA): TGCAGCGCCCCGGGACTAGCGGGAGTGGGCACAGATACGCAGTATTTT.

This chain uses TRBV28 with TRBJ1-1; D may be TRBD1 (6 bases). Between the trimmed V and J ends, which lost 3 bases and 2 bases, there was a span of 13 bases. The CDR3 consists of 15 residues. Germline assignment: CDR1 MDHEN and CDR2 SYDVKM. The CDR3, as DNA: TGTGCCAGCAGTTTGAGGGGAGGGACAAACACTGAAGCTTTCTTT. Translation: CASSLRGGTNTEAFF.

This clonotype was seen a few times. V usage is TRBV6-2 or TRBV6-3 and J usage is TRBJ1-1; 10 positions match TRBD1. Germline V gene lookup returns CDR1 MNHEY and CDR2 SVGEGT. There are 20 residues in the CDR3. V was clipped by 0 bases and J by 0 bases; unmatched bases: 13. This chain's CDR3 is CASSYSRTGGRRLMNTEAFF. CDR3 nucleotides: TGTGCCAGCAGTTACTCGCGGACAGGGGGTCGTCGGCTCATGAACACTGAAGCTTTCTTT.

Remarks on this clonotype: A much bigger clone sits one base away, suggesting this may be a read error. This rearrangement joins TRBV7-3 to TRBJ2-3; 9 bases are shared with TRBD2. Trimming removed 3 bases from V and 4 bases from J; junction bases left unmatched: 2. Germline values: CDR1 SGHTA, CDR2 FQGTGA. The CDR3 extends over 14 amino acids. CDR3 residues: CASSFAGGPDTQYF. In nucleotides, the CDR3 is TGTGCCAGCAGCTTCGCGGGAGGGCCAGATACGCAGTATTTT.

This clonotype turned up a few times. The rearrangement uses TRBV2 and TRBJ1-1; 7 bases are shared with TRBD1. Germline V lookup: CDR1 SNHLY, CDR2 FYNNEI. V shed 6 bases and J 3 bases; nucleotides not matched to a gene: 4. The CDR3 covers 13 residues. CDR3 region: CASRDREYTEAFF. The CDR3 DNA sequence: TGTGCCAGCAGAGACAGGGAATACACTGAAGCTTTCTTT. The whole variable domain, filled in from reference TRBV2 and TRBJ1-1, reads EPEVTQTPSHQVTQMGQEVILRCVPISNHLYFYWYRQILGQKVEFLVSFYNNEISEKSEIFDDQFSVERPDGSNFTLKIRSTKLEDSAMYFCASRDREYTEAFFGQGTRLTVV.

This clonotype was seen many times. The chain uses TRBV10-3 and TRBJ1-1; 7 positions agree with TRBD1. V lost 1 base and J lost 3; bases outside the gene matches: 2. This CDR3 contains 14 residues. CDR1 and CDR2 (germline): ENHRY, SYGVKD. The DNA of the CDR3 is TGTGCCATCAGTGAGTTCGGGACAGACACTGAAGCTTTCTTT. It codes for CAISEFGTDTEAFF.

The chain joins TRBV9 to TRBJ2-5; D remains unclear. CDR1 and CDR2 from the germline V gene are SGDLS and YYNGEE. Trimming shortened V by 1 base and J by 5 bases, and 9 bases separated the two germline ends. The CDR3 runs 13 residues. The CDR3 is CASSVRVEETQYF. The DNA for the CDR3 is TGTGCCAGCAGCGTAAGAGTGGAGGAGACCCAGTACTTC.

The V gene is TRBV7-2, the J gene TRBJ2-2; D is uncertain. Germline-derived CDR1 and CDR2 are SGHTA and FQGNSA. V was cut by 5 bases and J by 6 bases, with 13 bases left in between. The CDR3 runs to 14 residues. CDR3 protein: CASSKRRSAGELFF. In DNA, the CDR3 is TGTGCCAGCAGCAAAAGAAGGTCGGCCGGGGAGCTGTTTTTT. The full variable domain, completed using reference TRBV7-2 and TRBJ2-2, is GAGVSQSPSNKVTEKGKDVELRCDPISGHTALYWYRQSLGQGLEFLIYFQGNSAPDKSGLPSDRFSAERTGGSVSTLTIQRTQQEDSAVYLCASSKRRSAGELFFGEGSRLTVL.

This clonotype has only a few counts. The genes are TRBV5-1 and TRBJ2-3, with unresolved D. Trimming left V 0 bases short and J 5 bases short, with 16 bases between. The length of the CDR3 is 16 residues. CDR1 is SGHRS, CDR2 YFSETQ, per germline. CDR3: CASSLAQREFRDTQYF. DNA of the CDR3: TGCGCCAGCAGCTTGGCCCAGCGTGAGTTCAGAGATACGCAGTATTTT.

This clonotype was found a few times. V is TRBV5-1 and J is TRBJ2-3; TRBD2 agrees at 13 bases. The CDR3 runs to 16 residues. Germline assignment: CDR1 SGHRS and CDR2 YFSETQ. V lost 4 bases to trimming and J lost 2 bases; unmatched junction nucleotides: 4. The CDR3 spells CASSQGLAGDTDTQYF. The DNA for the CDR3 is TGCGCCAGCAGCCAAGGACTAGCGGGAGACACAGATACGCAGTATTTT.

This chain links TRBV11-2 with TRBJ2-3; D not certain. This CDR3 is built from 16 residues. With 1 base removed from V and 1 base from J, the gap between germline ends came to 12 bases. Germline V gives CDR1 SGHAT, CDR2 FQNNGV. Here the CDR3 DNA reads TGTGCCAGCAGCTTAGGGCTTCGGAGCGGCACAGATACGCAGTATTTT. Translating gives CASSLGLRSGTDTQYF.

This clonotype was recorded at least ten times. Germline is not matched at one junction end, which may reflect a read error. DNA for the CDR3: TGTGCCAGCAGTTCCGGTCTCTCCTACAATGAGCAGTTCTTC. Translated, it gives CASSSGLSYNEQFF. The V gene is TRBV5-1, the J gene TRBJ2-1; no clear D. The CDR3 loop spans 14 amino acids. Germline V CDR1 and CDR2: SGHRS, YFSETQ.

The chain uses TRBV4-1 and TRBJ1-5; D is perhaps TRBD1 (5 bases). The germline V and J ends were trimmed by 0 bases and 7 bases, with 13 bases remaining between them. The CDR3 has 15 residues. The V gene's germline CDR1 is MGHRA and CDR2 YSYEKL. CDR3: CASSQDQGGWQPQHF. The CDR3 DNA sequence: TGCGCCAGCAGCCAAGATCAGGGAGGGTGGCAGCCCCAGCATTTT.

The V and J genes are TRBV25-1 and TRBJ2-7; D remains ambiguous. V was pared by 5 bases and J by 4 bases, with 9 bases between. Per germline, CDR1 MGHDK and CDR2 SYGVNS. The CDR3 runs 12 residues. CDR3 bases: TGTGCCAGCAGTCGTTTTGAGTACGAGCAGTACTTC. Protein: CASSRFEYEQYF.

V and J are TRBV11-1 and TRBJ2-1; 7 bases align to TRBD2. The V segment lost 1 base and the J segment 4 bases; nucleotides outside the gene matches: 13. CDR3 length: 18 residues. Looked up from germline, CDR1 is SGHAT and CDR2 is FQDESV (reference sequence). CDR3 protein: CASSLDFTRRETYNEQFF. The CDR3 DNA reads TGTGCCAGCAGCTTAGATTTTACGAGGCGGGAGACGTACAATGAGCAGTTCTTC.

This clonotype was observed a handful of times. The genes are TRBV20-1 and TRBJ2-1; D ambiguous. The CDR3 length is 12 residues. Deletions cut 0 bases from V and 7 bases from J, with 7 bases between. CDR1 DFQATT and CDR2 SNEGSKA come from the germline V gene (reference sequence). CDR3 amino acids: CSARDDRNEQFF. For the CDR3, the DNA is TGCAGTGCTAGAGATGACCGGAATGAGCAGTTCTTC.

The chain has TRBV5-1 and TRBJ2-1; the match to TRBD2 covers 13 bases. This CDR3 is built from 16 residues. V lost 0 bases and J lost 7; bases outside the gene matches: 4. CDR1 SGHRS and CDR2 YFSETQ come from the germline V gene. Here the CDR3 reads CASSLDTSGRGNEQFF. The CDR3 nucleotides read TGCGCCAGCAGCTTGGATACTAGCGGGAGGGGGAATGAGCAGTTCTTC.